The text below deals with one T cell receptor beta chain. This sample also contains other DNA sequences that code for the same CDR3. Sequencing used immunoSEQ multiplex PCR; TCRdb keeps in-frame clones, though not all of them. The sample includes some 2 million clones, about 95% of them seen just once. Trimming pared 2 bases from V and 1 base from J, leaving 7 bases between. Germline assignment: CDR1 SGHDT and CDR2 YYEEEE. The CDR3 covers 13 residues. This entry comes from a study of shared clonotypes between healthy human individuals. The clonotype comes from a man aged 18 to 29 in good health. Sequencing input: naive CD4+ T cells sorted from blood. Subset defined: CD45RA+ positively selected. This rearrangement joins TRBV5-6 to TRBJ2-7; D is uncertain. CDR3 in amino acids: CASSFTVSYEQYF. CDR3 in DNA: TGTGCCAGCAGCTTTACAGTTTCCTACGAGCAGTACTTC.